A selection of T cell receptor beta chains follows, all from one sample in a study of identifying expanded T cells in peripheral blood. The data were produced by immunoSEQ multiplex PCR, yet TCRdb's version contains in-frame clones alone and is incomplete. The sample carries around 100,000 clones, about 89% recorded once. The sequenced sample consisted of blood. These TCRs come from a person aged 18 to 75 in good health. CDR3s include the opening cysteine and the closing phenylalanine or tryptophan. D genes are given only for firm matches. Clone size appears in some rows only: once, few, many, or a class for an expanded clone.

d_gene: -; abundance: few; v_gene: TRBV2; j_gene: TRBJ2-7; CDR3aa: CASSEAERTAQYF; CDR3nt: TGTGCCAGCAGTGAAGCAGAGAGAACGGCGCAGTACTTC
d_gene: -; abundance: -; v_gene: TRBV2; j_gene: TRBJ1-4; CDR3aa: CASNQDGTEKLFF; CDR3nt: TGTGCCAGCAACCAGGACGGGACAGAAAAACTGTTTTTT
d_gene: -; abundance: -; v_gene: TRBV18; j_gene: TRBJ1-1; CDR3aa: CASRGENTEAFF; CDR3nt: TGTGCCAGCAGGGGTGAGAACACTGAAGCTTTCTTT
d_gene: -; abundance: -; v_gene: TRBV6-1; j_gene: TRBJ1-2; CDR3aa: CASSEAGRVGGYTF; CDR3nt: TGTGCCAGCAGTGAAGCGGGGAGGGTTGGCGGCTACACCTTC
d_gene: TRBD1; abundance: few; v_gene: TRBV2; j_gene: TRBJ1-2; CDR3aa: CASSRQGDGYTF; CDR3nt: TGTGCCAGCAGTAGACAGGGGGATGGCTACACCTTC
d_gene: -; abundance: -; v_gene: TRBV27; j_gene: TRBJ1-3; CDR3aa: CASSPSPLTVRSGNTIYF; CDR3nt: TGTGCCAGCAGTCCCTCCCCACTCACAGTACGGTCTGGAAACACCATATATTTT
d_gene: -; abundance: -; v_gene: TRBV18; j_gene: TRBJ1-1; CDR3aa: CASSPGAENTEAFF; CDR3nt: TGTGCCAGCTCACCAGGGGCCGAGAACACTGAAGCTTTCTTT
d_gene: -; abundance: -; v_gene: TRBV30; j_gene: TRBJ1-1; CDR3aa: CAYFRTEAFF; CDR3nt: TGTGCCTATTTTAGGACTGAAGCTTTCTTT
d_gene: -; abundance: -; v_gene: TRBV5-1; j_gene: TRBJ2-5; CDR3aa: CASSLGVGVGETQYF; CDR3nt: TGCGCCAGCAGCTTGGGGGTTGGGGTAGGAGAGACCCAGTACTTC
d_gene: -; abundance: -; v_gene: TRBV9; j_gene: TRBJ2-1; CDR3aa: CASSADPNMGSYNEQFF; CDR3nt: TGTGCCAGCAGCGCCGACCCAAACATGGGTTCCTACAATGAGCAGTTCTTC
d_gene: -; abundance: -; v_gene: TRBV4-1; j_gene: TRBJ2-2; CDR3aa: CASSQYGRTNTGELFF; CDR3nt: TGCGCCAGCAGCCAATATGGACGGACGAACACCGGGGAGCTGTTTTTT
d_gene: -; abundance: -; v_gene: TRBV10-3; j_gene: TRBJ1-3; CDR3aa: CAISADGSGNTIYF; CDR3nt: TGTGCCATCAGTGCCGACGGCTCTGGAAACACCATATATTTT
d_gene: TRBD1; abundance: -; v_gene: TRBV28; j_gene: TRBJ1-1; CDR3aa: CASSTLIGTALVATMNTEAFF; CDR3nt: TGTGCCAGCAGCACCCTGATAGGGACAGCATTGGTGGCGACCATGAACACTGAAGCTTTCTTT
d_gene: -; abundance: -; v_gene: TRBV9; j_gene: TRBJ2-5; CDR3aa: CASSVQGGYRQETQYF; CDR3nt: TGTGCCAGCAGCGTACAGGGGGGGTACAGACAAGAGACCCAGTACTTC
d_gene: -; abundance: -; v_gene: TRBV13; j_gene: TRBJ1-2; CDR3aa: CASSLGGMDPYGYTF; CDR3nt: TGTGCCAGCAGCCTAGGTGGGATGGATCCCTATGGCTACACCTTC
d_gene: TRBD2; abundance: -; v_gene: TRBV11-2; j_gene: TRBJ2-5; CDR3aa: CASSWGSSGGQETQYF; CDR3nt: TGTGCCAGCAGCTGGGGGTCTAGCGGGGGGCAGGAGACCCAGTACTTC
d_gene: TRBD1; abundance: -; v_gene: TRBV2; j_gene: TRBJ2-4; CDR3aa: CASSPQGEGDIQYF; CDR3nt: TGTGCCAGCAGTCCTCAGGGGGAAGGGGACATTCAGTACTTC
d_gene: TRBD1; abundance: -; v_gene: TRBV28; j_gene: TRBJ2-7; CDR3aa: CASSRTGFGEQYF; CDR3nt: TGTGCCAGCAGTCGGACAGGGTTTGGCGAGCAGTACTTC
d_gene: TRBD1; abundance: -; v_gene: TRBV5-1; j_gene: TRBJ2-5; CDR3aa: CASSSPTGYGQGRDETQYF; CDR3nt: TGCGCCAGCAGCTCTCCCACAGGATATGGACAGGGCAGGGATGAGACCCAGTACTTC
d_gene: -; abundance: -; v_gene: TRBV6-6; j_gene: TRBJ1-2; CDR3aa: CASSFRVRVNYGYTF; CDR3nt: TGTGCCAGCAGTTTCAGGGTTCGGGTCAACTATGGCTACACCTTC
d_gene: -; abundance: few; v_gene: TRBV7-6; j_gene: TRBJ1-6; CDR3aa: CASSRAGGLDSPLHF; CDR3nt: TGTGCCAGCAGCCGGGCTGGGGGGCTGGATTCACCCCTCCACTTT
d_gene: -; abundance: -; v_gene: TRBV7-8; j_gene: TRBJ1-6; CDR3aa: CASSPWQYRVSSYNSPLHF; CDR3nt: TGTGCCAGCAGCCCTTGGCAGTATAGAGTAAGCTCCTATAATTCACCCCTCCACTTT
d_gene: -; abundance: -; v_gene: TRBV15; j_gene: TRBJ2-2; CDR3aa: CATSRDRGLREEELLF; CDR3nt: TGTGCCACCAGCAGAGATCGAGGGCTCCGGGAAGAGGAGCTGCTTTTT
d_gene: -; abundance: -; v_gene: TRBV27; j_gene: TRBJ1-4; CDR3aa: CASSLWGATNEKLFF; CDR3nt: TGTGCCAGCAGTTTATGGGGTGCAACTAATGAAAAACTGTTTTTT
d_gene: -; abundance: -; v_gene: TRBV11-1; j_gene: TRBJ2-5; CDR3aa: CASSAATETQYF; CDR3nt: TGTGCCAGCAGCGCCGCAACAGAGACCCAGTACTTC
d_gene: TRBD2; abundance: -; v_gene: TRBV27; j_gene: TRBJ2-7; CDR3aa: CASSLSPSGGYQYF; CDR3nt: TGTGCCAGCAGTTTATCCCCTAGCGGGGGTTATCAGTACTTC
d_gene: -; abundance: -; v_gene: TRBV27; j_gene: TRBJ2-2; CDR3aa: CASSFFGAGNTGELFF; CDR3nt: TGTGCCAGCAGTTTTTTCGGGGCAGGGAACACCGGGGAGCTGTTTTTT
d_gene: -; abundance: -; v_gene: TRBV28; j_gene: TRBJ2-7; CDR3aa: CASSIGGRGRLREQYF; CDR3nt: TGTGCCAGCAGTATAGGGGGGCGCGGTAGGTTACGGGAGCAGTACTTC
d_gene: -; abundance: -; v_gene: TRBV11-3; j_gene: TRBJ2-3; CDR3aa: CASSPRGTDTQYF; CDR3nt: TGTGCCAGCAGCCCGCGGGGCACAGATACGCAGTATTTT
d_gene: -; abundance: -; v_gene: TRBV12-5; j_gene: TRBJ2-6; CDR3aa: CASGLTVSGANVLTF; CDR3nt: TGTGCTAGTGGTTTGACGGTCTCTGGGGCCAACGTCCTGACTTTC
d_gene: -; abundance: -; v_gene: TRBV9; j_gene: TRBJ2-5; CDR3aa: CASSVEGGVWQETQYF; CDR3nt: TGTGCCAGCAGCGTAGAGGGGGGGGTATGGCAAGAGACCCAGTACTTC
d_gene: -; abundance: -; v_gene: TRBV7-9; j_gene: TRBJ1-1; CDR3aa: CASSSIRGLTEAFF; CDR3nt: TGTGCCAGCAGCAGCATAAGGGGCCTCACTGAAGCTTTCTTT
d_gene: -; abundance: -; v_gene: TRBV9; j_gene: TRBJ1-1; CDR3aa: CASSVVVPQIADTEAFF; CDR3nt: TGTGCCAGCAGCGTAGTAGTTCCCCAAATTGCGGACACTGAAGCTTTCTTT
d_gene: TRBD1; abundance: -; v_gene: TRBV7-9; j_gene: TRBJ1-2; CDR3aa: CASSFTGGDNYGYTF; CDR3nt: TGTGCCAGCAGCTTCACAGGGGGCGATAACTATGGCTACACCTTC
d_gene: -; abundance: -; v_gene: TRBV2; j_gene: TRBJ1-4; CDR3aa: CASSDRTVREKLFF; CDR3nt: TGTGCCAGCAGTGACAGGACAGTGAGAGAAAAACTGTTTTTT
d_gene: TRBD1; abundance: few; v_gene: TRBV6-1; j_gene: TRBJ1-6; CDR3aa: CASIPHRDRDSPLHF; CDR3nt: TGTGCCAGCATCCCGCACCGGGACAGGGACTCACCCCTCCACTTT
d_gene: -; abundance: -; v_gene: TRBV7-9; j_gene: TRBJ2-7; CDR3aa: CASSSTGNSYEQYF; CDR3nt: TGTGCCAGCAGCTCAACGGGGAACTCCTACGAGCAGTACTTC
d_gene: -; abundance: -; v_gene: TRBV5-6; j_gene: TRBJ2-2; CDR3aa: CASSFSGELFF; CDR3nt: TGTGCCAGCAGCTTTTCCGGGGAGCTGTTTTTT
d_gene: -; abundance: -; v_gene: TRBV5-6; j_gene: TRBJ2-3; CDR3aa: CASSSLTDTQYF; CDR3nt: TGTGCCAGCAGCAGCCTGACAGATACGCAGTATTTT
d_gene: -; abundance: -; v_gene: TRBV11-1; j_gene: TRBJ1-1; CDR3aa: CASSLETGSNTEAFF; CDR3nt: TGTGCCAGCAGCTTAGAGACAGGTTCGAACACTGAAGCTTTCTTT
d_gene: TRBD2; abundance: -; v_gene: TRBV5-1; j_gene: TRBJ2-5; CDR3aa: CASTVAGAPQETQYF; CDR3nt: TGCGCCAGCACCGTAGCGGGGGCCCCCCAAGAGACCCAGTACTTC
d_gene: TRBD1; abundance: -; v_gene: TRBV9; j_gene: TRBJ1-1; CDR3aa: CASSAQEGATEAFF; CDR3nt: TGTGCCAGCAGCGCCCAGGAGGGGGCTACTGAAGCTTTCTTT
d_gene: TRBD1; abundance: -; v_gene: TRBV7-8; j_gene: TRBJ2-3; CDR3aa: CASSDPPGQVTDTQYF; CDR3nt: TGTGCCAGCAGCGACCCCCCGGGACAGGTGACAGATACGCAGTATTTT
d_gene: -; abundance: -; v_gene: TRBV9; j_gene: TRBJ2-3; CDR3aa: CASSVRQGTDTQYF; CDR3nt: TGTGCCAGCAGCGTAAGGCAAGGCACAGATACGCAGTATTTT
d_gene: TRBD2; abundance: once; v_gene: TRBV5-1; j_gene: TRBJ2-7; CDR3aa: CASSLPVIAGGSYEQYF; CDR3nt: TGCGCCAGCAGCTTGCCGGTTATAGCGGGGGGCTCCTACGAGCAGTACTTC
d_gene: -; abundance: -; v_gene: TRBV14; j_gene: TRBJ1-2; CDR3aa: CASSQGRGVNYGYTF; CDR3nt: TGTGCCAGCAGCCAAGGTCGGGGAGTGAACTATGGCTACACCTTC
d_gene: TRBD1; abundance: few; v_gene: TRBV9; j_gene: TRBJ1-4; CDR3aa: CASPRQGELFF; CDR3nt: TGTGCCAGCCCAAGACAGGGGGAACTGTTTTTT
d_gene: -; abundance: -; v_gene: TRBV30; j_gene: TRBJ2-5; CDR3aa: CAWSVLSGYQETQYF; CDR3nt: TGTGCCTGGAGTGTACTTAGTGGGTATCAAGAGACCCAGTACTTC
d_gene: TRBD1; abundance: -; v_gene: TRBV5-6; j_gene: TRBJ2-1; CDR3aa: CASSLGSGGKGFF; CDR3nt: TGTGCCAGCAGCTTGGGATCAGGGGGCAAAGGGTTCTTC
d_gene: TRBD1; abundance: -; v_gene: TRBV6-5; j_gene: TRBJ1-5; CDR3aa: CASTTGGNQPQHF; CDR3nt: TGTGCCAGCACCACAGGGGGGAATCAGCCCCAGCATTTT